The clone carrying this TCR beta chain was recorded only once. Its antigen is unknown. One end of the junction does not line up with germline, which may come from a read error. The record originates from a study of PD-1 blockade in classical Hodgkin lymphoma. Across the study: Patients were administered nivolumab (3 mg/kg intravenously) every 2 weeks. Study findings and constraints: Newly diagnosed patients were reported to start with lower TCR diversity than healthy donors. Complete responders entered with baseline diversity on par with newly diagnosed patients, the results showed.

Sequencing used immunoSEQ multiplex PCR; TCRdb keeps in-frame clones, though not all of them. In the table there are fewer than 100,000 clones, under 90% of which are singletons. The germline V gene encodes CDR1 SQVTM and CDR2 ANQGSEA. CDR3 size: 18 residues. Autologous stem cell transplantation was followed by relapse in every patient, and brentuximab vedotin exposure varied. Patients reached a best response of complete response, partial response or progressive disease. The sequencing here drew on peripheral blood mononuclear cells (PBMCs), taken at baseline. The rearrangement joins TRBV29-1 to TRBJ2-7, with 12 bases matching TRBD2. The receptor's source is a human donor with classical Hodgkin lymphoma. CDR3 region: CSVKRFTTSGSDSHEQYF. The CDR3 DNA reads as TGCAGCGTTAAGAGATTTACGACTAGCGGGAGTGACTCCCACGAGCAGTACTTC.